These 16 T cell receptor beta chains came from one sample sequenced in a study of T-cell memory formation after mild COVID-19. Using its own MiXCR run on the 5' RACE reads, TCRdb lists one record per CDR3 protein. The table includes 580,000 or so distinct CDR3 sequences, around a sixth detected once. The sequenced sample was PBMCs or a T cell subset sorted from them (not recorded which). These TCRs come from an adult woman who had mild COVID-19 (a few samples of this study predate the infection). Cell type and time point are not known.

The chain has TRBV27 and TRBJ1-2; 7 bases match TRBD1. This CDR3 spans 13 amino acids. Losses at the gene ends were 3 bases for V and 8 bases for J; bases not matched to a gene: 6. The V gene's germline CDR1 is MNHEY and CDR2 SMNVEV (reference sequence). CDR3: CASSFKGARGYTF. Here the CDR3 DNA reads TGTGCCAGCAGTTTTAAGGGGGCGCGGGGCTACACCTTC.

The V gene is TRBV5-6, the J gene TRBJ2-5; D is undetermined. Per germline, CDR1 SGHDT and CDR2 YYEEEE. Trimming took 2 bases from V and 1 from J, leaving 12 bases between them. There are 15 residues in the CDR3. This CDR3 reads CASSFQGQPQETQYF. DNA for the CDR3: TGTGCCAGCAGCTTCCAAGGTCAGCCCCAAGAGACCCAGTACTTC.

The CDR3 here is CAWSSLGGLSTDTQYF. The DNA of the CDR3 is TGTGCCTGGAGTTCCCTCGGAGGACTCAGCACAGATACGCAGTATTTT. The V call is TRBV30, the J call TRBJ2-3, with TRBD2 as a possible D gene (5 bases). Trimming cost V 2 bases and J 0 bases, with 15 bases left between them. Germline assignment: CDR1 GTSNPN and CDR2 SVGIG (reference sequence). The CDR3 runs to 16 residues.

This clonotype was observed at least ten times. The rearrangement uses TRBV5-1 and TRBJ1-1; a possible D gene is TRBD1 (5 bases). V lost 3 bases, J lost 1 base, and 10 bases lay in between. Germline V gene sequence: CDR1 SGHRS, CDR2 YFSETQ. CDR3 size: 14 residues. The CDR3 spells CASSSAQGNTEAFF. The CDR3 DNA sequence: TGCGCCAGCAGCTCGGCGCAGGGGAACACTGAAGCTTTCTTT.

This chain connects TRBV27 to TRBJ1-1; D unclear. The CDR3 is 15 residues long. Between the trimmed V and J ends, which lost 6 bases and 0 bases, there was a span of 14 bases. Per the germline V gene, CDR1 is MNHEY and CDR2 is SMNVEV (reference sequence). CDR3 sequence reads: CASRYSGQMNTEAFF. The CDR3 DNA reads as TGTGCCAGCAGGTACAGTGGGCAGATGAACACTGAAGCTTTCTTT.

This clonotype has just a few counts. The chain is built from TRBV5-1 and TRBJ2-1, with TRBD1 as a possible D gene (6 bases). The CDR3 runs to 12 residues. The germline CDR1 and CDR2 sequences are SGHRS and YFSETQ. V was clipped by 4 bases and J by 12 bases, with 14 bases between them. The CDR3 coding sequence is TGCGCCAGCAGCATTGGGGGCGAGGGGCAGTTCTTC. This sequence encodes CASSIGGEGQFF.

This clonotype was observed a few times. The V call is TRBV7-3, the J call TRBJ1-5; D unclear. The CDR3 extends over 13 amino acids. V lost 4 bases, J lost 5 bases, and 9 bases lay in between. The V gene's germline CDR1 is SGHTA and CDR2 FQGTGA. CDR3: CASSSNKDQPQHF. The CDR3 bases are TGTGCCAGCAGCTCCAACAAGGATCAGCCCCAGCATTTT. Drawing the rest from reference TRBV7-3 and TRBJ1-5, the complete variable domain is GAGVSQTPSNKVTEKGKYVELRCDPISGHTALYWYRQSLGQGPEFLIYFQGTGAADDSGLPNDRFFAVRPEGSVSTLKIQRTERGDSAVYLCASSSNKDQPQHFGDGTRLSIL.

In this sample, this clonotype turned up a few times. The rearrangement joins TRBV29-1 to TRBJ2-1; D is uncertain. CDR3 length: 14 residues. Germline CDR1 reads SQVTM; CDR2 reads ANQGSEA. Between the trimmed V and J ends, which lost 4 bases and 2 bases, there was a span of 12 bases. In DNA, the CDR3 is TGCAGCGTTGGGGTGGGGTCTACCTACAATGAGCAGTTCTTC. Translated: CSVGVGSTYNEQFF.

This clonotype was seen a handful of times. This sequence joins TRBV7-3 and TRBJ2-5, with D unclear. The CDR3 runs to 13 residues. Germline V CDR1 and CDR2: SGHTA, FQGTGA. V was trimmed by 5 bases and J by 1 base, leaving 8 bases between them. CDR3 nucleotide sequence: TGTGCCAGCAGCCCTGCCGTCCAAGAGACCCAGTACTTC. As protein: CASSPAVQETQYF.

This clonotype has just a few counts. The CDR3 DNA is TGTGCCAGCAGTTACCGGCAGGGGCGTTCTGGAAACACCATATATTTT. Its protein is CASSYRQGRSGNTIYF. This chain links TRBV6-5 with TRBJ1-3, with a possible D match to TRBD1 (6 bases). CDR1 is MNHEY, CDR2 SVGAGI, per germline. CDR3 length: 16 residues. The germline V and J ends were trimmed by 2 bases and 1 base, with 12 bases remaining between them.

The chain couples TRBV9 to TRBJ2-3; D gene unclear. Germline CDR1 is SGDLS and CDR2 is YYNGEE. There are 12 residues in the CDR3. V lost 3 bases and J lost 2, with 4 bases in between. The CDR3 coding sequence is TGTGCCAGCAGCGACCACACAGATACGCAGTATTTT. It translates to CASSDHTDTQYF.

This clonotype came up a few times. V and J are TRBV27 and TRBJ2-5; the match to TRBD1 covers 9 bases. J was trimmed by 10 bases and V by 3 bases; bases with no gene match: 6. Germline CDR1 reads MNHEY; CDR2 reads SMNVEV (reference sequence). The CDR3 consists of 13 residues. The CDR3 nucleotides are TGTGCCAGCAGTTTTGGCGGACAGGGGAGCCAGTACTTC. Protein product: CASSFGGQGSQYF.

This clonotype turned up a few times. This chain links TRBV2 with TRBJ1-2; the match to TRBD1 covers 8 bases. The CDR3 spans 14 residues. Germline V gene data show CDR1 as SNHLY and CDR2 as FYNNEI. Unmatched junction bases numbered 8, after V lost 3 bases and J lost 8 bases. As DNA, the CDR3 is TGTGCCAGCAGTGAGTCGCGACAGGGGTTCGGCTACACCTTC. As protein: CASSESRQGFGYTF.

The table lists this clonotype with a few counts. This chain connects TRBV12-3 or TRBV12-4 to TRBJ2-1; TRBD2 agrees at 15 bases. The CDR3 totals 16 residues. The V gene end was trimmed by 6 bases and the J gene end by 7 bases; junction bases not matched to a gene: 7. In DNA form, the CDR3 reads TGTGCCAGCAGGTTACCGGGACTAGCGGGAGGTAATGAGCAGTTCTTC. Translated, it gives CASRLPGLAGGNEQFF.

V is TRBV2 and J is TRBJ1-2, with 8 bases identical to TRBD1. The ends lost 7 bases at V and 4 bases at J; junction bases unmatched: 17. Looked up from germline, CDR1 is SNHLY and CDR2 is FYNNEI. The CDR3 is 17 residues long. For the CDR3, the DNA is TGTGCCAGCACTCACCCTTCTGGGACAGGACGGCCCTATGGCTACACCTTC. It yields the protein CASTHPSGTGRPYGYTF.

The chain recombines TRBV2 with TRBJ2-5; the D call may be TRBD1 or TRBD2 (5 bases each). V was trimmed by 6 bases and J by 4 bases, leaving 18 bases between them. CDR3 length: 15 residues. In germline, CDR1 is SNHLY, CDR2 FYNNEI. The CDR3, as DNA: TGTGCCAGCAGCCCGGGACCAGAGATTTCAGAGACCCAGTACTTC. Translation: CASSPGPEISETQYF.